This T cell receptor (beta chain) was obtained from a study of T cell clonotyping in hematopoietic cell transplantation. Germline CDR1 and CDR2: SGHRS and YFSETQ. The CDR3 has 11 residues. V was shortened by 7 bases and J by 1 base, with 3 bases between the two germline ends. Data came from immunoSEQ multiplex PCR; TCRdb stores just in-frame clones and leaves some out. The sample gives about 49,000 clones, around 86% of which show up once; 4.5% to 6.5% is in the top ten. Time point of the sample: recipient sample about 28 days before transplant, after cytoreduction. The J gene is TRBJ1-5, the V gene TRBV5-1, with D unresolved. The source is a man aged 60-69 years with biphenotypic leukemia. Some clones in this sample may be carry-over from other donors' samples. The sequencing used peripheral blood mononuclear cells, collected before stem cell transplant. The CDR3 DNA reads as TGCGCCAGCCCAAGCAATCAGCCCCAGCATTTT. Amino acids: CASPSNQPQHF.